This T cell receptor beta chain was observed in a study of spatial heterogeneity in lung cancer. Study-level information: The donor population consisted of about 75 patients with untreated, early-stage non-small cell lung cancer. Detection of beta-chain sequences consistently exceeded that of alpha-chain sequences. Researchers sequenced follow-up PBMC samples if they had them, and these came a median of roughly two years after resection.

Time point given: blood at routine non-recurrence follow-up after resection. Researchers sequenced whole RNA taken from tumor, nontumor lung or frozen PBMC without sorting. This clonotype showed up many times. Every molecule of TCR cDNA had its own unique molecular identifier. MiXCR, applied by TCRdb to the 5' RACE reads, yields one record per CDR3 protein. The sample shows fewer than 55,000 distinct CDR3 sequences, around 7% of them seen only once. This CDR3 contains 17 residues. Germline lookup yields CDR1 MNHNY and CDR2 SVGAGI (reference sequence). V shed 0 bases, J shed 2 bases, and the junction held 4 bases outside the gene matches.

V is TRBV6-6 and J is TRBJ2-3; 11 bases line up with TRBD2. This receptor was obtained from a female donor with early-stage non-small cell lung cancer. This specimen consisted of PBMCs, obtained at follow-up. The CDR3: CASSYSMTSGDTDTQYF. The CDR3 bases are TGTGCCAGCAGTTACTCAATGACTAGCGGGGACACAGATACGCAGTATTTT.